The sequence of this T cell receptor (beta chain) was determined in a study of OX40 agonist ivuxolimab in advanced cancers. Between the trimmed V and J ends, which lost 7 bases and 0 bases, there was a span of 9 bases. There are 13 residues in the CDR3. Germline assignment: CDR1 MNHEY and CDR2 SVGAGI. The method was immunoSEQ multiplex PCR; TCRdb's version includes in-frame clones alone and lacks a portion of them. The sample includes fewer than 55,000 clones, under 90% of them seen just once. This chain connects TRBV6-5 to TRBJ1-1, with unresolved D. The sequenced sample was CD4+ or CD8+ T cells sorted from blood, obtained in a trial of the OX40 agonist ivuxolimab. The sequence derives from an adult with an advanced solid tumor such as melanoma, head and neck, liver or kidney cancer. CDR3 bases: TGTGCCAGCACCGCGTGGATGAACACTGAAGCTTTCTTT. As protein: CASTAWMNTEAFF.